This TCR beta chain derives from a study of cytomegalovirus exposure and HLA in healthy donors. Across the whole study: A prior study identified roughly 110 million unique TCR beta sequences from about 200 million T cells.

This clone turned up a few times. Its target is not known. V lost 5 bases, J lost 5 bases, and 15 bases lay in between. Germline V gives CDR1 SNHLY, CDR2 FYNNEI. The CDR3 runs 14 residues. Study-level findings and limits: Evidence from a later analysis indicated that most CMV-associated TCR beta chains looked HLA-restricted. Using the classifier, cytomegalovirus status was reportedly diagnosed with high specificity and sensitivity. The study dropped some indistinguishable V segments, TRBV6-2 and TRBV6-3 among them.

PCR primers comprised 60 Vbeta and 13 Jbeta primers. Data came from immunoSEQ multiplex PCR; TCRdb stores just in-frame clones and leaves some out. The table lists about 160,000 clones, approximately 70% of them singletons. The chain carries TRBV2 and TRBJ1-1; D gene ambiguous. This TCR came from a woman aged 18-35 years in good health and CMV-seronegative. The sample taken for sequencing was PBMCs. CDR3 nucleotide sequence: TGTGCCAGCAGTACCCACGGGGTCGGGACTGAAGCTTTCTTT. This gives the protein CASSTHGVGTEAFF.